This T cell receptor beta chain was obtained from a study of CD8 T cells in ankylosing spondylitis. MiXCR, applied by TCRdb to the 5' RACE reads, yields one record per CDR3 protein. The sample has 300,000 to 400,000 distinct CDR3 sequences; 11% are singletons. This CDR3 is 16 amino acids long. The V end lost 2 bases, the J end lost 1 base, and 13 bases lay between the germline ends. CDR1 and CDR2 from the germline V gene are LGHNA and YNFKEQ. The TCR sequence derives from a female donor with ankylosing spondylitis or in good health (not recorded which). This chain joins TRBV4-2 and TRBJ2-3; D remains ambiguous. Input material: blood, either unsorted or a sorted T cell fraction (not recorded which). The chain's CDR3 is CASSQRFDGGTDTQYF. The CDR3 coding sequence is TGTGCCAGCAGCCAACGGTTTGACGGTGGCACAGATACGCAGTATTTT.